Many counts were recorded for the clone carrying this TCR beta chain. Its antigen is not known. MiXCR, run by TCRdb on the RACE reads, gives a single entry per CDR3 protein. The sample holds fewer than 500,000 distinct CDR3 sequences; roughly 4.8% are singletons and the top ten take 2% to 2.5%. Noted time point: patch test 1, 2 weeks after DPC sensitization. Described treatment: therapeutic diphenylcyclopropenone sensitization with weekly scalp DPC. Participating donors were patients with alopecia, aged 18 to 70 years, considered appropriate candidates for DPC. Trimming took 5 bases from V and 2 from J, leaving 16 bases between them. Germline V CDR1 and CDR2: MNHNY, SVGAGI (reference sequence). This CDR3 is 17 amino acids long. The source of the sample is a study of human T cells and chemical hapten exposure. Study at large: Sensitization used 2% DPC on around 2 cm by around 2 cm upper inner arm skin. Study findings and constraints: TCRs exceeding a frequency of 1 in 1000 stayed unchanged under DPC sensitization. Large CDR3 similarity clusters arose significantly more often from expanded TCRs than from controls.

The sequenced sample was whole blood, obtained in connection with sensitization to the hapten diphenylcyclopropenone (DPC). The TCR sequence derives from a woman aged 45-65 years with alopecia areata. Some clones in this sample may be carry-over from other donors' samples. The V gene is TRBV6-6, the J gene TRBJ2-6; maybe TRBD2 (6 bases). CDR3 sequence (DNA): TGTGCCAGCAGTCGTGGGGGGTCAGGGCCTGGGGCCAACGTCCTGACTTTC. Residues: CASSRGGSGPGANVLTF.